This T cell receptor (beta chain) was recovered during a study of T cell repertoires in cytomegalovirus infection (dated by TCRdb to between 2018 and 2020). With regard to the full study: Donor HLA type was relevant to the analysis, because carriage of CMV infection together with the matching HLA type was indicated by public TCR beta signatures.

This clonotype was observed a few times. There is no known antigen for this receptor. Base quality data are lacking; no much larger clone is found one base away. According to the germline V gene, CDR1 reads MNHNS and CDR2 reads SASEGT. Trimming at the junction amounts to 3 bases on V and 2 bases on J, and the germline ends lie 11 bases apart. From cysteine to phenylalanine, the CDR3 is 14 amino acids long. Left in the record is the CDR3 DNA by itself, 42 bases read in frame from the first base. General findings and caveats noted by the study authors: The ex vivo response was dominated by HLA-C-restricted CMV-specific TCR beta clonotypes, which also provided the single most frequent clonotype in two of eight donors. Carriers of CMV infection plus the relevant HLA type were discriminated by the cumulative frequency of public TCR beta family members in the study cohort and in an independent roughly 400-donor cohort.

TCRdb lists the instrument as Illumina HiSeq 1500. TCRdb passed the public sequencing reads through fastp at Q25 and MiXCR, retaining productive beta sequences. Each entry merges the rows of one CDR3 protein and shows their most common DNA and genes. Recorded for this sample are approximately 170,000 distinct CDR3 sequences; more than 15% of them occurred a single time. About 17% of the sample is held by the ten biggest clonotypes. Sequencing used CD8+ T cells from PBMCs. This sequence originates from a human donor in good health (CMV status not recorded). Some clones in this sample may be carry-over from other donors' samples. The chain is encoded by TRBV6-1 joined to TRBJ2-7; D gene: possibly TRBD2, on 5 matching bases. The CDR3 in this case is CASSDRLLTYEQYF. In nucleotide form, the sequence is TGTGCCAGCAGTGATCGACTACTTACCTACGAGCAGTACTTC.